The sequence of this T cell receptor (beta chain) was determined in a study of shared clonotypes between healthy human individuals. This clone was counted a few times. Libraries were prepared by immunoSEQ multiplex PCR; TCRdb keeps only in-frame clonotypes and omits some of them. The data contain over 850,000 clones, roughly 74% of them seen just once; the ten biggest clones take up more than 0.5%. With V trimmed by 4 bases and J by 4 bases, 11 bases remained unmatched. This CDR3 is 15 amino acids long. The germline CDR1 and CDR2 sequences are GTSNPN and SVGIG (reference sequence). The sequence derives from a man aged 18-30 years in good health. Some clones in this sample may be carry-over from other donors' samples. The sequenced sample consisted of memory CD4+ T cells from PBMCs. Subset described: CD45RA-negative fraction. This chain joins TRBV30 and TRBJ1-1; 8 positions agree with TRBD1. The CDR3 DNA sequence: TGTGCCTGGATCCCCACTAGGACAGGGAGCACTGAAGCTTTCTTT. As protein: CAWIPTRTGSTEAFF.